This passage covers 30 T cell receptor beta chains from one sample sequenced in a study of post-analysis software for immune sequencing data. The antigens for these receptors are not known. The TCR beta cDNA libraries contained unique molecular identifiers. In TCRdb, the PCR reads were re-called with MiXCR into one record per CDR3 protein. There are approximately 770,000 distinct CDR3 sequences in the sample; 35% to 55% occur only once, and roughly 5.2% lies in the top ten. Broader study findings: Patients had higher frequencies than controls of roughly five TRBV segments, including TRBV5-6, TRBV5-1 and TRBV20-1.

Specimen: blood. The origin of the receptors is a girl between 10 and 17 years old with multiple sclerosis.

Note on this clonotype: Sequence at one end of the junction differs from germline and may be a read error. V is TRBV10-1 and J is TRBJ2-2; 7 nucleotides agree with TRBD2. Germline V gene sequence: CDR1 WNHNN, CDR2 SYGVQD (reference sequence). The CDR3 sequence is 18 residues long. CDR3 coding DNA: TGCGCCAGCAGTGAGTCGGGGAGGGGCCCTTCGAACACCGGGGAGCGGTTTTTT. Protein: CASSESGRGPSNTGERFF.

This clonotype was counted between two and nine times. The V call is TRBV15, the J call TRBJ2-3; D not certain. CDR3 length: 13 residues. With 0 bases removed from V and 6 bases from J, the gap between germline ends came to 7 bases. Germline V gene lookup returns CDR1 LNHNV and CDR2 YYDKDF (reference sequence). The CDR3 bases are TGTGCCACCAGCAGAGATAGGTGGGATACGCAGTATTTT. It is translated as CATSRDRWDTQYF.

In nucleotides, the CDR3 is TGTGCCAGCAGTCCAGGACTAGCGGTAATCAATGAGCAGTTCTTC. Translated: CASSPGLAVINEQFF. The rearrangement uses TRBV12-3 or TRBV12-4 and TRBJ2-1; 10 bases fit TRBD2. CDR3 size: 15 residues. Trimming took 5 bases from V and 6 from J; bases not matched to a gene: 7.

This clonotype has more than one count but fewer than ten. The chain recombines TRBV20-1 with TRBJ1-1; D not certain. The germline V gene encodes CDR1 DFQATT and CDR2 SNEGSKA (reference sequence). V lost 3 bases to trimming and J lost 2 bases, with 13 bases between them. The CDR3 is 14 amino acids. The DNA for the CDR3 is TGCAGTGCTAGCGTCGTCGGATCTAACACTGAAGCTTTCTTT. Protein: CSASVVGSNTEAFF.

A single count supports this clonotype. The chain has TRBV14 and TRBJ2-1; 9 bases match TRBD2. After removal of 4 bases from V and 1 base from J, the junction contained 5 bases not matched to a gene. Germline CDR1 reads SGHDN; CDR2 reads FVKESK. There are 16 residues in the CDR3. CDR3 sequence: CASSPQLAGSYNEQFF. In nucleotides, the CDR3 is TGTGCCAGCAGCCCACAACTAGCGGGTTCCTACAATGAGCAGTTCTTC.

Only a few counts were recorded for this clonotype. V usage is TRBV29-1 and J usage is TRBJ2-3; 8 nucleotides line up with TRBD2. Trimming at V came to 4 bases and at J to 0 bases, leaving 9 bases not matched to a gene. The CDR3 contains 16 residues. Germline V gene sequence: CDR1 SQVTM, CDR2 ANQGSEA. Written as DNA, the CDR3 is TGCAGCGTTGCAGGGTTTGCGGGAGGTAGCACAGATACGCAGTATTTT. Its translation is CSVAGFAGGSTDTQYF.

CDR3 in amino acids: CSARPGGRGYEQFF. DNA of the CDR3: TGCAGTGCCCGCCCGGGAGGTCGGGGATATGAGCAGTTCTTC. This rearrangement joins TRBV20-1 to TRBJ2-1, with 7 bases fitting TRBD2. The CDR3 covers 14 residues. After removal of 6 bases from V and 8 bases from J, the junction contained 13 bases not matched to a gene. Germline assignment: CDR1 DFQATT and CDR2 SNEGSKA (reference sequence).

The V call is TRBV24-1, the J call TRBJ2-1, with TRBD2 matching over 7 bases. CDR1 and CDR2 (germline): KGHDR, SFDVKD. The ends lost 4 bases at V and 4 bases at J; junction bases unmatched: 12. This CDR3 contains 17 residues. DNA for the CDR3: TGTGCCACCAGTGACCCAACCGGGGAGGGGCTTTACAATGAGCAGTTCTTC. Encoded protein: CATSDPTGEGLYNEQFF.

The V gene is TRBV5-1, the J gene TRBJ2-5, with TRBD1 as a possible D gene (7 bases). From germline, CDR1 is SGHRS and CDR2 YFSETQ. Trimming shortened V by 6 bases and J by 2 bases, and 17 bases separated the two germline ends. The CDR3 loop spans 15 amino acids. The CDR3 loop reads CASTIQGGGQETQYF. The CDR3 nucleotides read TGCGCCAGCACCATCCAGGGGGGTGGACAAGAGACCCAGTACTTC.

V gene TRBV7-9 combines with J gene TRBJ1-2; D is unresolved. Germline V lookup: CDR1 SEHNR, CDR2 FQNEAQ (reference sequence). V lost 5 bases, J lost 5 bases, and 12 bases lay in between. There are 13 residues in the CDR3. CDR3 sequence (DNA): TGTGCCAGCAGCATAGGGAACCTTTATGGCTACACCTTC. This sequence encodes CASSIGNLYGYTF.

With respect to this clonotype: A clone one base away is much larger, so this may be a read error. The rearrangement joins TRBV6-5 to TRBJ2-7; D call uncertain. The CDR3 extends over 13 amino acids. Per germline, CDR1 MNHEY and CDR2 SVGAGI. V shed 6 bases and J shed 1 base, with 10 bases lying between them. CDR3 amino acids: CASRSDLSYEQYF. In DNA, the CDR3 is TGTGCCAGCAGGTCGGACCTATCCTACGAGCAGTACTTC.

V usage is TRBV6-5 and J usage is TRBJ1-2; 7 nucleotides match TRBD1. Trimming cost V 5 bases and J 4 bases; bases outside gene matches: 7. This CDR3 region has 14 residues. Germline loops: CDR1 MNHEY, CDR2 SVGAGI. Here the CDR3 reads CASSTLGQSYGYTF. CDR3 sequence (DNA): TGTGCCAGCAGTACCCTGGGACAGAGCTATGGCTACACCTTC.

This clonotype showed up just a few times. V usage is TRBV10-3 and J usage is TRBJ1-2; possibly TRBD1 for D (5 bases). Germline V gene data show CDR1 as ENHRY and CDR2 as SYGVKD. The CDR3 is 13 amino acids. With 8 bases removed from V and 8 bases from J, the gap between germline ends came to 18 bases. The DNA of the CDR3 is TGTGCCATCTGGGGCACAAACCACGGGGGCTACACCTTC. Translation gives CAIWGTNHGGYTF.

V and J are TRBV6-6 and TRBJ2-7; D is uncertain. This CDR3 has 8 residues. Germline V gives CDR1 MNHNY, CDR2 SVGAGI (reference sequence). Trimming cost V 11 bases and J 3 bases, with 2 bases left between them. CDR3 protein: CAGYEQYF. Written as DNA, the CDR3 is TGTGCCGGCTACGAGCAGTACTTC.

This clonotype was seen more than once but under ten times. The V call is TRBV2, the J call TRBJ2-3, with D unresolved. This CDR3 spans 15 amino acids. Per germline, CDR1 SNHLY and CDR2 FYNNEI. V was clipped by 4 bases and J by 0 bases, with 11 bases between them. DNA of the CDR3: TGTGCCAGCAGTGGGACCTCGACTAGCACAGATACGCAGTATTTT. Encoded protein: CASSGTSTSTDTQYF.

There are a few counts of this clonotype. DNA for the CDR3: TGTGCCATCAGTGGTGGGGCCGACAGCTCCTACAATGAGCAGTTCTTC. It is translated as CAISGGADSSYNEQFF. This rearrangement joins TRBV10-3 to TRBJ2-1; weak D call: TRBD1 (5 bases). Germline V gene lookup returns CDR1 ENHRY and CDR2 SYGVKD. The CDR3 totals 16 residues. Trimming shortened V by 4 bases and J by 0 bases, and 13 bases separated the two germline ends.

This clonotype occurred a few times. The chain employs TRBV7-9 and TRBJ2-1; D remains unclear. CDR1 and CDR2 (germline): SEHNR, FQNEAQ (reference sequence). V was shortened by 6 bases and J by 12 bases, with 9 bases between the two germline ends. CDR3 length: 10 residues. CDR3 region: CASSPHWQFF. CDR3 nucleotides: TGTGCCAGCAGTCCCCATTGGCAGTTCTTC.

The chain is built from TRBV20-1 and TRBJ2-7; 7 nucleotides align to TRBD2. The germline V gene encodes CDR1 DFQATT and CDR2 SNEGSKA (reference sequence). This CDR3 has 15 residues. Trimming cost V 0 bases and J 1 base; bases outside gene matches: 6. The CDR3 reads CSARDSLAESYEQYF. In DNA, the CDR3 is TGCAGTGCTAGAGATTCTCTAGCGGAGTCCTACGAGCAGTACTTC.

V gene TRBV29-1 combines with J gene TRBJ2-7; a weak D match, TRBD1 (5 bases). Germline loops: CDR1 SQVTM, CDR2 ANQGSEA. The CDR3 runs to 12 residues. Trimming took 6 bases from V and 2 from J, leaving 11 bases between them. The CDR3 protein is CSVLTDTYEQYF. In nucleotides, the CDR3 is TGCAGCGTCCTGACGGACACCTACGAGCAGTACTTC.

The chain uses TRBV6-5 and TRBJ2-4, with D unclear. The CDR3 length is 13 residues. Per germline, CDR1 MNHEY and CDR2 SVGAGI. The ends were cut back, 10 bases at V and 4 bases at J, with 14 bases in the middle. CDR3 sequence: CATAPSEKNIQYF. CDR3 in DNA: TGTGCCACCGCCCCGTCGGAAAAAAACATTCAGTACTTC.

The chain has TRBV10-3 and TRBJ2-5; perhaps TRBD1 as D (5 bases). The CDR3 has 16 residues. Deletions cut 2 bases from V and 4 bases from J, with 17 bases between. CDR1 is ENHRY and CDR2 is SYGVKD in the germline V gene. The CDR3 loop reads CAISEVRQGKVETQYF. CDR3 coding DNA: TGTGCCATCAGTGAGGTCAGGCAGGGAAAGGTAGAGACCCAGTACTTC.

V and J are TRBV7-9 and TRBJ1-2, with D hard to call. CDR1 and CDR2 from the germline V gene are SEHNR and FQNEAQ (reference sequence). The germline V and J ends were trimmed by 5 bases and 0 bases, with 16 bases remaining between them. The CDR3 is 16 residues long. CDR3 DNA sequence: TGTGCCAGCAGCCGACTTGAGACGGAGACTAACTATGGCTACACCTTC. The encoded protein is CASSRLETETNYGYTF.

The chain couples TRBV6-5 to TRBJ2-5; D possibly uses TRBD1 or TRBD2 (5 bases each). The CDR3 sequence is 17 residues long. Trimming took off 0 bases at V and 0 bases at J, with 14 bases between the two ends. Germline CDR1 is MNHEY and CDR2 is SVGAGI. CDR3 coding DNA: TGTGCCAGCAGTTACTCGTTAGAGGGGTGGGACCAAGAGACCCAGTACTTC. Translated, it gives CASSYSLEGWDQETQYF.

The sample holds a few counts of this clonotype. The chain recombines TRBV5-1 with TRBJ1-2; tentatively, D is TRBD1 (6 bases). The V end was cut by 2 bases, the J end by 4 bases, with 18 bases between. The CDR3 sequence is 16 residues long. Germline V gene lookup returns CDR1 SGHRS and CDR2 YFSETQ. CDR3 in amino acids: CASSFSGGLTFYGYTF. CDR3 coding DNA: TGCGCCAGCAGCTTTTCGGGGGGCCTGACCTTCTATGGCTACACCTTC.

The count of this clonotype is one. The rearrangement uses TRBV10-3 and TRBJ1-1; D is undetermined. The CDR3 covers 13 residues. The V end was cut by 2 bases, the J end by 6 bases, with 10 bases between. The germline gives CDR1 ENHRY, CDR2 SYGVKD. CDR3 amino acids: CAISEPQPPEAFF. DNA of the CDR3: TGTGCCATCAGTGAGCCACAACCTCCTGAAGCTTTCTTT.

V is TRBV12-3 or TRBV12-4 and J is TRBJ2-1; the match to TRBD2 covers 8 bases. The CDR3 is 14 residues long. V lost 7 bases, J lost 8 bases, and 10 bases stayed unmatched. CDR3 DNA: TGTGCCAGCAAAACCGGGACTAGGACCCATGAGCAGTTCTTC. Translation: CASKTGTRTHEQFF.

The chain uses TRBV28 and TRBJ1-5; 7 bases fit TRBD1. V was pared by 2 bases and J by 4 bases, with 11 bases of the junction left unmatched. In germline, CDR1 is MDHEN, CDR2 SYDVKM. The CDR3 has 17 amino acids. The CDR3 coding sequence is TGTGCCAGCAGTTTAGCCCCGGGCAGGGGGGAGAATCAGCCCCAGCATTTT. Amino acids: CASSLAPGRGENQPQHF.

The chain couples TRBV12-5 to TRBJ1-2, with 9 bases lining up with TRBD1. The CDR3 runs 20 residues. Per the germline V gene, CDR1 is LGHNT and CDR2 is FRNRAP. V lost 2 bases to trimming and J lost 1 base; unmatched junction nucleotides: 17. The CDR3 region has the DNA TGTGCTAGTGGTTTGACGCCACTCCGGGACAGGGAAGGTGGTAACTATGGCTACACCTTC. Protein product: CASGLTPLRDREGGNYGYTF.

This clonotype was found a few times. The gene calls are TRBV5-1 and TRBJ2-3; D possibly corresponds to TRBD2 (5 bases). The length of the CDR3 is 16 residues. Deletions cut 2 bases from V and 0 bases from J, with 13 bases between. Germline V gives CDR1 SGHRS, CDR2 YFSETQ. This CDR3 reads CASSLGSGSSTDTQYF. CDR3 coding DNA: TGCGCCAGCAGCTTAGGGAGCGGCTCTAGCACAGATACGCAGTATTTT. Complete variable domain (other parts from reference TRBV5-1 and TRBJ2-3): KAGVTQTPRYLIKTRGQQVTLSCSPISGHRSVSWYQQTPGQGLQFLFEYFSETQRNKGNFPGRFSGRQFSNSRSEMNVSTLELGDSALYLCASSLGSGSSTDTQYFGPGTRLTVL.

Details on this clonotype: Germline and junction disagree at one end, which may indicate a read error. This chain joins TRBV5-1 and TRBJ2-5; TRBD1 aligns across 10 bases. Germline V gene sequence: CDR1 SGHRS, CDR2 YFSETQ. The CDR3 is 15 amino acids. This CDR3 reads CAGSWGTGAEETQYF. In DNA form, the CDR3 reads TGCGCCGGCAGCTGGGGGACAGGGGCTGAGGAGACCCAGTACTTC.